The TCR beta chain described here comes from a study of shared clonotypes between healthy human individuals. Assay used: immunoSEQ multiplex PCR; TCRdb lists only in-frame clones, some missing. The data hold 550,000 to 850,000 clones, with approximately 72% observed a single time. Every one of the donors was a Caucasian adult that lived in Nashville, Tennessee. In germline, CDR1 is SGHKS, CDR2 YYEKEE (reference sequence). V was clipped by 4 bases and J by 4 bases; unmatched bases: 5. CDR3 size: 14 residues. The rearrangement joins TRBV5-5 to TRBJ2-1, with 7 bases identical to TRBD1. Sequenced material: memory CD4+ T cells sorted from blood. Subset here: CD45RA-negative fraction. The TCR was taken from a woman aged 25 to 45 in good health. The CDR3 region is CASSTRDRYNEQFF. As DNA, the CDR3 is TGTGCCAGCAGCACCCGGGACAGATACAATGAGCAGTTCTTC.